A selection of T cell receptor beta chains follows, all from one sample in a study of Ad26.COV2.S vaccination and SARS-CoV-2 variants. The method was immunoSEQ multiplex PCR; TCRdb's version includes in-frame clones alone and lacks a portion of them. Among roughly 420,000 clones, 89% were seen once, and the ten largest hold just over 2.5%. The sequenced sample was peripheral blood, obtained in a trial of Ad26.COV2.S vaccine versus placebo. The receptors stem from a person aged 18 to 59 who received the Ad26.COV2.S COVID-19 vaccine or a placebo. Each CDR3 is given with its conserved first and last residue. D genes are given only for firm matches. Rows may omit the clone size; those that give it use once, few, many or a size class.

TRBJ2-5 | TRBV5-1 | - | - | CASSAGTPQETQYF | TGCGCCAGCAGCGCGGGGACACCCCAAGAGACCCAGTACTTC
TRBJ1-2 | TRBV14 | - | TRBD1 | CASSPLGSRTGNYGYTF | TGTGCCAGCAGCCCCTTGGGGTCCAGGACAGGGAACTATGGCTACACCTTC
TRBJ2-3 | TRBV5-1 | - | - | CASSSKYTDTQYF | TGCGCCAGCAGCTCCAAGTACACAGATACGCAGTATTTT
TRBJ1-1 | TRBV2 | - | - | CASNRAEAFF | TGTGCCAGCAATCGGGCTGAAGCTTTCTTT
TRBJ2-5 | TRBV6-2/TRBV6-3 | - | TRBD2 | CASSPSGGWRQETQYF | TGTGCCAGCAGCCCTAGCGGAGGTTGGCGGCAAGAGACCCAGTACTTC
TRBJ1-1 | TRBV7-9 | - | - | CASSPHRGGAGNTEAFF | TGTGCCAGCAGCCCACACCGGGGGGGGGCCGGGAACACTGAAGCTTTCTTT
TRBJ2-1 | TRBV21-1 | - | - | CASRTREGPYNEQFF | TGTGCCAGCAGGACTCGGGAGGGCCCCTACAATGAGCAGTTCTTC
TRBJ1-5 | TRBV30 | once | TRBD1 | CAWDRGLLSDQPQHF | TGTGCCTGGGACAGGGGCCTGCTATCGGATCAGCCCCAGCATTTT
TRBJ1-2 | TRBV2 | once | - | CASSAIQGGSGYTF | TGTGCCAGCAGTGCTATACAGGGTGGGAGTGGCTACACCTTC
TRBJ2-7 | TRBV13 | - | - | CASSYSSYEQYF | TGTGCCAGCAGCTATAGCTCCTACGAGCAGTACTTC
TRBJ1-2 | TRBV4-2 | - | - | CASSQVPDTHGYTF | TGTGCCAGCAGCCAAGTACCTGACACCCATGGCTACACCTTC
TRBJ2-1 | TRBV11-3 | - | - | CASVLADYNEQFF | TGTGCCAGTGTACTAGCCGACTACAATGAGCAGTTCTTC
TRBJ1-1 | TRBV5-1 | - | TRBD1 | CASSLEGGGITEAFF | TGCGCCAGCAGCTTGGAAGGGGGCGGGATCACTGAAGCTTTCTTT
TRBJ2-7 | TRBV11-2 | - | - | CASSPLDRRGSYEQYF | TGTGCCAGCAGCCCCCTCGACAGGAGGGGATCCTACGAGCAGTACTTC
TRBJ2-1 | TRBV7-3 | - | TRBD2 | CASSPHRGGNNEQFF | TGTGCCAGCAGCCCCCACCGGGGGGGGAACAATGAGCAGTTCTTC
TRBJ1-1 | TRBV13 | few | - | CASSLWGNTEAFF | TGTGCCAGCAGCTTATGGGGGAACACTGAAGCTTTCTTT
TRBJ1-1 | TRBV12-3/TRBV12-4 | - | - | CASSPDSATEAFF | TGTGCCAGCAGTCCCGACAGCGCCACTGAAGCTTTCTTT
TRBJ2-6 | TRBV27 | few | - | CASRAISGANVLTF | TGTGCCAGCAGGGCAATCTCTGGGGCCAACGTCCTGACTTTC
TRBJ2-2 | TRBV10-1 | - | - | CASSDTRTPNTGELFF | TGCGCCAGCAGTGATACCCGGACACCGAACACCGGGGAGCTGTTTTTT
TRBJ1-2 | TRBV7-8 | - | - | CASSSGPSYGYTF | TGTGCCAGCAGCTCCGGACCGTCTTATGGCTACACCTTC
TRBJ1-6 | TRBV5-1 | - | - | CASSLDLGYNSPLHF | TGCGCCAGCAGCTTGGATCTTGGCTATAATTCACCCCTCCACTTT
TRBJ2-2 | TRBV5-1 | - | TRBD2 | CASSLGMTSGRVGELFF | TGCGCCAGCAGCTTGGGCATGACTAGCGGGAGAGTCGGGGAGCTGTTTTTT
TRBJ1-6 | TRBV28 | - | - | CASRGYNSPLHF | TGTGCCAGCAGAGGGTATAATTCACCCCTCCACTTT
TRBJ1-2 | TRBV12-3/TRBV12-4 | - | - | CASSLAGSYGYTF | TGTGCCAGCAGTTTAGCAGGGTCCTATGGCTACACCTTC
TRBJ1-5 | TRBV6-2/TRBV6-3 | - | - | CASSSLLYRASNQPQHF | TGTGCCAGCAGTTCTCTTTTATACAGGGCTAGCAATCAGCCCCAGCATTTT
TRBJ2-7 | TRBV6-6 | - | TRBD2 | CASRAGRSGHEQYF | TGTGCCAGCAGGGCCGGGAGGTCCGGCCACGAGCAGTACTTC
TRBJ2-7 | TRBV5-5 | - | - | CASSLSGRGYEQYF | TGTGCCAGCAGCTTGAGCGGACGGGGATACGAGCAGTACTTC
TRBJ1-5 | TRBV11-1 | - | - | CASSLAGRNQPQHF | TGTGCCAGCAGCTTAGCGGGGCGCAATCAGCCCCAGCATTTT